These 22 T cell receptor beta chains were all obtained from the same sample, sequenced in a study of CD8 T cells in Susac syndrome. RNA totalling roughly 0.45 to 1 ug underwent reverse transcription with random hexamers. TCRdb re-analysed the immunoSEQ multiplex PCR reads in MiXCR, keeping a single row per CDR3 protein. The table lists about 120,000 distinct CDR3 sequences, around nine tenths of them singletons. Sequenced input: CD4+ T cells from PBMCs. Receptor source: a human donor in good health.

V and J are TRBV5-1 and TRBJ1-4; D call uncertain. From germline, CDR1 is SGHRS and CDR2 YFSETQ. The CDR3 has 13 amino acids. The V end lost 4 bases, the J end lost 4 bases, and 8 bases lay between the germline ends. The CDR3, as DNA: TGCGCCAGCAGCACGGACCTTAATGAAAAACTGTTTTTT. Amino acids: CASSTDLNEKLFF.

This clonotype was seen a single time. This sequence joins TRBV7-8 and TRBJ2-5; D unresolved. V was pared by 1 base and J by 1 base, with 13 bases between. CDR3 size: 16 residues. CDR1 SGHVS and CDR2 FQNEAQ come from the germline V gene. The CDR3 DNA sequence: TGTGCCAGCAGCTTAGTCCCGAGATCGGTCCAAGAGACCCAGTACTTC. This translates into CASSLVPRSVQETQYF.

The V gene is TRBV3-1, the J gene TRBJ1-2, with D maybe TRBD1 (5 bases). Per the germline V gene, CDR1 is LGHDT and CDR2 is YNNKEL (reference sequence). V lost 1 base and J lost 0, with 9 bases in between. The length of the CDR3 is 15 residues. Here the CDR3 reads CASSQVWTTNYGYTF. In nucleotides, the CDR3 is TGTGCCAGCAGCCAAGTTTGGACAACTAACTATGGCTACACCTTC.

V and J are TRBV6-2 or TRBV6-3 and TRBJ2-7; no reliable D call. The germline V gene has CDR1 MNHEY and CDR2 SVGEGT. V was trimmed by 8 bases and J by 0 bases, leaving 17 bases between them. This CDR3 has 15 residues. DNA for the CDR3: TGTGCCAGCGCAAAGAGCGCGTCCCCCTCCTACGAGCAGTACTTC. Translation: CASAKSASPSYEQYF.

The gene calls are TRBV6-2 or TRBV6-3 and TRBJ2-5, with 10 bases lining up with TRBD1. Germline loops: CDR1 MNHEY, CDR2 SVGEGT. J lost 3 bases, V lost 2 bases, and 6 bases had no gene match. The CDR3 sequence is 16 residues long. The CDR3 here is CASSYDAGQGEETQYF. CDR3 DNA sequence: TGTGCCAGCAGTTACGACGCCGGACAGGGGGAAGAGACCCAGTACTTC.

The J gene is TRBJ2-1, the V gene TRBV5-1, with unresolved D. The CDR3 has 13 amino acids. Trimming took 7 bases from V and 2 from J, leaving 10 bases between them. Germline values: CDR1 SGHRS, CDR2 YFSETQ. DNA for the CDR3: TGCGCCAGCGACGGCGGTACCTACAATGAGCAGTTCTTC. Its translation: CASDGGTYNEQFF.

This clonotype was observed a single time. V and J are TRBV7-9 and TRBJ1-2; D gene ambiguous. Trimming took 10 bases from V and 12 from J, leaving 18 bases between them. Germline V gene data show CDR1 as SEHNR and CDR2 as FQNEAQ (reference sequence). The CDR3 is 11 amino acids. As DNA, the CDR3 is TGTGCCATCCGCCCGGCAACCGGTGACACCTTC. Translated, it gives CAIRPATGDTF.

V usage is TRBV18 and J usage is TRBJ2-4; 7 positions agree with TRBD1. CDR1 is KGHSH, CDR2 LQKENI, per germline. V trimming: 2 bases; J trimming: 1 base; junction bases outside the gene matches: 8. The CDR3 is 17 residues long. The CDR3 is CASSPGTAINAKNIQYF. Here the CDR3 DNA reads TGTGCCAGCTCACCAGGGACAGCCATAAATGCCAAAAACATTCAGTACTTC.

The rearrangement uses TRBV19 and TRBJ2-1; 9 bases fit TRBD1. Germline CDR1 is LNHDA and CDR2 is SQIVND (reference sequence). The CDR3 is 11 residues long. The trim removed 10 bases at V and 9 bases at J, leaving 4 bases unmatched. CDR3 sequence reads: CATKQGAEQFF. DNA for the CDR3: TGTGCCACCAAACAGGGGGCTGAGCAGTTCTTC.

V gene TRBV27 combines with J gene TRBJ2-1, with 9 bases aligning to TRBD1. CDR1 is MNHEY and CDR2 is SMNVEV in the germline V gene (reference sequence). The CDR3 spans 17 residues. Trimming cost V 2 bases and J 3 bases; bases outside gene matches: 8. The DNA of the CDR3 is TGTGCCAGCAGTTTACTCCTTACGGGACAGGGCTACAATGAGCAGTTCTTC. Residues: CASSLLLTGQGYNEQFF.

The chain joins TRBV6-6 to TRBJ2-1; no firm D call. V lost 6 bases, J lost 14 bases, and 17 bases lay in between. The CDR3 sequence is 12 residues long. From germline, CDR1 is MNHNY and CDR2 SVGAGI (reference sequence). The CDR3 is CASSPPMGSEFF. The CDR3 DNA is TGTGCCAGCAGCCCCCCCATGGGTTCGGAGTTCTTC.

This clonotype appeared a few times. V gene TRBV20-1 combines with J gene TRBJ2-5, with 13 bases identical to TRBD2. The CDR3 has 14 residues. With 2 bases clipped from V and 8 bases from J, the junction kept 5 bases outside the gene matches. Germline V gene lookup returns CDR1 DFQATT and CDR2 SNEGSKA (reference sequence). In nucleotides, the CDR3 is TGCAGTGCTAGAAGGGAGGGACTAGCGGGAACCCAGTACTTC. This encodes CSARREGLAGTQYF.

CDR3 residues: CATSRRLPRREFF. CDR3 DNA: TGTGCCACCAGCCGGAGACTCCCTAGGAGGGAGTTCTTC. The rearrangement uses TRBV15 and TRBJ2-1, with D possibly matching TRBD2 (6 bases). V was clipped by 5 bases and J by 14 bases, with 19 bases between them. Germline V lookup: CDR1 LNHNV, CDR2 YYDKDF (reference sequence). The CDR3 is 13 residues long. The entire variable domain, with the rest obtained from reference TRBV15 and TRBJ2-1, is as follows: DAMVIQNPRYQVTQFGKPVTLSCSQTLNHNVMYWYQQKSSQAPKLLFHYYDKDFNNEADTPDNFQSRRPNTSFCFLDIRSPGLGDTAMYLCATSRRLPRREFFGPGTRLTVL.

This chain uses TRBV11-3 with TRBJ2-2; D possibly corresponds to TRBD2 (5 bases). Germline lookup yields CDR1 SGHNT and CDR2 YENEEA. Trimming took off 0 bases at V and 3 bases at J, with 14 bases between the two ends. The CDR3 loop spans 17 amino acids. The CDR3 loop reads CASSLDLRGGDTGELFF. CDR3 sequence (DNA): TGTGCCAGCAGCTTAGATCTCCGGGGTGGCGACACCGGGGAGCTGTTTTTT.

The chain links TRBV6-5 to TRBJ1-5, with TRBD1 matching 9 bases. CDR1 MNHEY and CDR2 SVGAGI come from the germline V gene. The CDR3 contains 18 residues. The trim removed 2 bases at V and 2 bases at J, leaving 10 bases unmatched. The CDR3 DNA follows: TGTGCCAGCAGTTACGTACAGGGGGCAGGGGTTGGCAATCAGCCCCAGCATTTT. This gives the protein CASSYVQGAGVGNQPQHF.

V and J are TRBV20-1 and TRBJ1-2, with TRBD1 identical over 8 bases. Germline-derived CDR1 and CDR2 are DFQATT and SNEGSKA (reference sequence). This CDR3 is 10 amino acids long. CDR3 sequence: CSTTGDGYTF. The CDR3 nucleotides are TGCAGCACGACAGGGGATGGCTACACCTTC.

The chain uses TRBV20-1 and TRBJ1-2; D gene uncertain. Trimming removed 1 base from V and 6 bases from J, with 6 bases in between. CDR1 is DFQATT, CDR2 SNEGSKA, per germline (reference sequence). The CDR3 sequence is 11 residues long. The CDR3 spells CSARGSDGYTF. The CDR3 DNA follows: TGCAGTGCTAGAGGCAGCGATGGCTACACCTTC.

V and J are TRBV28 and TRBJ1-1; D call uncertain. This CDR3 is 14 amino acids long. Trimming left V 5 bases short and J 3 bases short, with 13 bases between. CDR1 and CDR2 (germline): MDHEN, SYDVKM. The CDR3 DNA follows: TGTGCCAGCAGTCCCGGCCGATGGGACACTGAAGCTTTCTTT. Translating gives CASSPGRWDTEAFF. The full variable domain, with the rest looked up from reference TRBV28 and TRBJ1-1, is DVKVTQSSRYLVKRTGEKVFLECVQDMDHENMFWYRQDPGLGLRLIYFSYDVKMKEKGDIPEGYSVSREKKERFSLILESASTNQTSMYLCASSPGRWDTEAFFGQGTRLTVV.

The rearrangement links TRBV7-2 to TRBJ2-3; D gene uncertain. This CDR3 has 14 amino acids. V dropped 6 bases and J dropped 0 bases, with 10 bases sitting between them. The germline V gene has CDR1 SGHTA and CDR2 FQGNSA. Written as DNA, the CDR3 is TGTGCCAGCAGTCCTGGGTTGAGCACAGATACGCAGTATTTT. This translates into CASSPGLSTDTQYF.

The CDR3 bases are TGTGCCAGCAGCTTAGAGCCGACAGGGGCGCCCTACAATGAGCAGTTCTTC. Protein sequence: CASSLEPTGAPYNEQFF. The V and J genes are TRBV7-2 and TRBJ2-1, with 8 bases lining up with TRBD1. After removal of 1 base from V and 2 bases from J, the junction contained 7 bases not matched to a gene. The length of the CDR3 is 17 residues. Germline CDR1 SGHTA, CDR2 FQGNSA.

The chain joins TRBV6-6 to TRBJ2-4; 9 nucleotides agree with TRBD1. CDR3 length: 14 amino acids. V shed 4 bases, J shed 9 bases, and the junction held 7 bases outside the gene matches. Germline V gene lookup returns CDR1 MNHNY and CDR2 SVGAGI (reference sequence). This chain's CDR3 is CASSSTGGGGIQYF. CDR3 DNA sequence: TGTGCCAGCAGTTCGACAGGGGGTGGGGGCATTCAGTACTTC.

The rearrangement links TRBV20-1 to TRBJ2-1; TRBD2 matches at 14 bases. CDR3 length: 18 residues. Trimming removed 2 bases from V and 0 bases from J; junction bases left unmatched: 6. Looked up from germline, CDR1 is DFQATT and CDR2 is SNEGSKA (reference sequence). The CDR3 DNA is TGCAGTGCTAGAACCACCGGGACTAGCGGGAGCTCCTACAATGAGCAGTTCTTC. Encoded protein: CSARTTGTSGSSYNEQFF.